This TCR beta chain was obtained from a study of T cells in localized non-small cell lung cancer. Whole-study findings and limits: Longer overall survival was associated with a higher density of T cells in the blood. Uninvolved adjacent lung had the highest recorded T cell clonality, with tumor below it. Heterogeneity remains possible, as sequencing covered one tumor region only.

The CDR3 length is 11 residues. Trimming took 6 bases from V and 0 from J, leaving 3 bases between them. Germline loops: CDR1 SGHAT, CDR2 FQDESV (reference sequence). A word on this clone: The antigen is undetermined.

Only in-frame clones appear in the TCRdb table, and some are missing; sequencing was by immunoSEQ multiplex PCR. The sample yields about 26,000 clones, over 70% seen once. The gene calls are TRBV11-1 and TRBJ2-7; no definite D call. Sequenced here: peripheral blood, sampled before any cancer treatment. This receptor was taken from a man between 40 and 75 years old with stage III squamous cell lung carcinoma. The CDR3 here is CASSGSYEQYF. The CDR3, as DNA: TGTGCCAGCAGTGGCTCCTACGAGCAGTACTTC.